This is a list of T cell receptor beta chains from one sample in a study of blood T cell repertoires in COVID-19. TCRdb keeps only in-frame clones here, not all; method: immunoSEQ multiplex PCR. The repertoire holds about 410,000 clones, with around 91% as singletons. Specimen: peripheral blood. The source of these receptors is a middle-aged woman with COVID-19, enrolled during active disease. CDR3s include the opening cysteine and the closing phenylalanine or tryptophan. Fields, in order: D gene, V gene, clone size, J gene, CDR3 DNA, CDR3 protein. D genes are given only for firm matches. Size values are once, few and many counts, or a class for expanded clones, and some rows have none.

>-|TRBV6-1|-|TRBJ1-1
TGTGCCAGCAGTGAGGTAGGGGGGAACACTGAAGCTTTCTTT
CASSEVGGNTEAFF
>TRBD1|TRBV11-2|-|TRBJ2-2
TGTGCCAGCAGCGTGACAGGGGCGAACACCGGGGAGCTGTTTTTT
CASSVTGANTGELFF
>-|TRBV3-1/TRBV3-2|-|TRBJ2-5
TGTGCCAGCAGCCAAGACACGCTAGCGCCGATTATCCAAGAGACCCAGTACTTC
CASSQDTLAPIIQETQYF
>-|TRBV12-5|-|TRBJ2-5
TGTGCTAGTGCCCTTGACCCGGCGAGAGGAGAGACCCAGTACTTC
CASALDPARGETQYF
>TRBD2|TRBV19|-|TRBJ2-1
TGTGCCAGTAGTATCGGGACTAGCGCGGGCTCCTACAATGAGCAGTTCTTC
CASSIGTSAGSYNEQFF
>-|TRBV28|few|TRBJ2-4
TGTGCCAGCAGCACTACAGGGCTCGCGGGAGCCAAAAACATTCAGTACTTC
CASSTTGLAGAKNIQYF
>-|TRBV7-2|-|TRBJ2-7
TGTGCCAGCAGCTTAGACACCTACGAGCAGTACTTC
CASSLDTYEQYF
>TRBD2|TRBV27|-|TRBJ2-5
TGTGCCAGCAGTTTCCTAGCGGGGGTGAAGGGGCAAGAGACCCAGTACTTC
CASSFLAGVKGQETQYF
>TRBD2|TRBV11-2|-|TRBJ2-7
TGTGCCAGCAGCTCCGACCAAAGACTAGCGGCCTACGAGCAGTACTTC
CASSSDQRLAAYEQYF
>-|TRBV30|-|TRBJ1-2
TGTGCCTGGAACCAAGGACAGCTCCTCACCTTC
CAWNQGQLLTF
>-|TRBV18|few|TRBJ2-7
TGTGCCAGCTCACCAACTTCTCCCGCCTCCCCCGACGAGCAGTACTTC
CASSPTSPASPDEQYF
>TRBD2|TRBV28|-|TRBJ2-7
TGTGCCAGCAGATCAACGGGACTAGCGGGAGGACGGTCCTACGAGCAGTACTTC
CASRSTGLAGGRSYEQYF
>TRBD1|TRBV3-1/TRBV3-2|-|TRBJ1-6
TGTGCCAGCAGCCCCCGAGGACAGGGCCTATTTTCACCCCTCCACTTT
CASSPRGQGLFSPLHF
>TRBD1|TRBV2|-|TRBJ1-1
TGTGCCAGCAGGATCGGACAGGGAAACACTGAAGCTTTCTTT
CASRIGQGNTEAFF
>-|TRBV7-3|-|TRBJ1-1
TGTGCCAGCAGCTCCCAGGGGACGGTCACTGAAGCTTTCTTT
CASSSQGTVTEAFF
>-|TRBV7-9|-|TRBJ2-2
TGTGCCAGCAGCTTAGACAGGGAGACCGGGGAGCTGTTTTTT
CASSLDRETGELFF
>TRBD1|TRBV14|-|TRBJ1-2
TGTGCCAGCAGCCAAGTATGGGGACAGGGCGCTAACTATGGCTACACCTTC
CASSQVWGQGANYGYTF
>TRBD2|TRBV7-9|-|TRBJ2-3
TGTGCCAGCAGCTTGGAACTAGCGGGAGTTTTAGATACGCAGTATTTT
CASSLELAGVLDTQYF
>TRBD1|TRBV6-7|-|TRBJ2-7
TGTGCCAGCAGTTACCAGGGAGAGACAGGGCGGAACGAGCAGTACTTC
CASSYQGETGRNEQYF
>-|TRBV12-2|few|TRBJ1-1
TGTGCAAGTCGCATAGATTCCGGGACAGGGCTTGTATCTGAAGCTTTCTTT
CASRIDSGTGLVSEAFF
>TRBD1|TRBV4-3|-|TRBJ1-4
TGCGCCAGCAGCCAAGTTGGCAGGGGGCTGGGAACTAATGAAAAACTGTTTTTT
CASSQVGRGLGTNEKLFF
>-|TRBV28|-|TRBJ2-4
TGTGCCAGCAGGGATTTCGGGGGAGCCAAAAACATTCAGTACTTC
CASRDFGGAKNIQYF
>TRBD2|TRBV7-2|-|TRBJ2-6
TGTGCCAGCAGCTTACAGCGGGAGAGCTCTGGGGCCAACGTCCTGACTTTC
CASSLQRESSGANVLTF
>-|TRBV5-4|-|TRBJ1-1
TGTGCCAGCAGCTTGGTTACTTCTAGTAACACTGAAGCTTTCTTT
CASSLVTSSNTEAFF
>-|TRBV5-4|-|TRBJ2-7
TGTGCCAGCAGCTTGAGCAGCGGCGAGTCCTACGAGCAGTACTTC
CASSLSSGESYEQYF
>-|TRBV7-2|-|TRBJ1-4
TGTGCCAGCAGCTTAATGAGTGAAAAACTGTTTTTT
CASSLMSEKLFF
>-|TRBV7-9|-|TRBJ1-2
TGTGCCAGCAGCTCCGGACAGTCCCATGGCTACACCTTC
CASSSGQSHGYTF
>TRBD2|TRBV6-1|-|TRBJ2-3
TGTGCCAGCAGTCAAGGGGTAGCGGGGCACAAAGATACGCAGTATTTT
CASSQGVAGHKDTQYF
>-|TRBV12-3/TRBV12-4|-|TRBJ2-3
TGTGCCAGCAGTTTAGGCGGAGATACGCAGTATTTT
CASSLGGDTQYF
>-|TRBV11-3|-|TRBJ1-4
TGTGCCAGCAGCTTAGATCTGACAGGTAGAGGGGAAAAACTGTTTTTT
CASSLDLTGRGEKLFF
>TRBD2|TRBV5-4|-|TRBJ2-3
TGTGCCAGCAGCGGCGGGACTAGCGGTACGAGGGATACGCAGTATTTT
CASSGGTSGTRDTQYF
>-|TRBV30|-|TRBJ2-7
TGTGCCTGGAGCCACCACCTCCGGGACATCTACGAGCAGTACTTC
CAWSHHLRDIYEQYF
>-|TRBV20-1|-|TRBJ2-5
TGCAGTGCTAGCGCGGAGGAGACCCAGTACTTC
CSASAEETQYF